The clone carrying this TCR beta chain showed up just once. The sample belongs to a study of glioma-infiltrating T cells after dendritic cell vaccination. Clones were sequenced by immunoSEQ multiplex PCR, and TCRdb holds only the in-frame ones, with some missing. Among approximately 91,000 clones listed, more than 80% were seen once. V shed 1 base and J shed 5 bases, with 5 bases lying between them. Germline V gives CDR1 SGDLS, CDR2 YYNGEE. The length of the CDR3 is 12 residues. Time point reported: after dendritic cell vaccination, including at tumor progression/relapse. The starting material was blood, obtained after dendritic cell vaccination. The rearrangement joins TRBV9 to TRBJ2-3; D gene unclear. The sequence was collected from a human donor with glioblastoma. In DNA form, the CDR3 reads TGTGCCAGCAGCGTAAGCGAAGATACGCAGTATTTT. Amino acid sequence: CASSVSEDTQYF.